This passage covers 9 T cell receptor beta chains from one sample sequenced in a study of cytotoxic CD8 clonotypes in ibrutinib-treated CLL (dated by TCRdb to the early 2020s). The library came from the immunoSEQ multiplex PCR assay. The table comes from immuneACCESS by way of TCRdb, which keeps in-frame sequences with V and J called. Part of the clones is missing from these tables; in studies checked, under half for an unresolved V gene and the rest for unknown reasons. A total of more than 85,000 clones appear in this sample, approximately 82% of them only once. The leading ten clones occupy around 32% of the sample. Reading the label with the study, this specimen's time point is: 12 months on ibrutinib. The input for sequencing was PBMCs, taken after 12 months of ibrutinib treatment. The receptors were sampled from a human donor with chronic lymphocytic leukemia.

The chain employs TRBV7-9 and TRBJ1-3; unclear D gene. The CDR3 sequence is 14 residues long. Germline V gives CDR1 SEHNR, CDR2 FQNEAQ (reference sequence). V lost 5 bases, J lost 4 bases, and 12 bases lay in between. The CDR3 DNA reads as TGTGCCAGCAGCAAGACCACGGGGGGAAACACCATATATTTT. Protein sequence: CASSKTTGGNTIYF.

This clone was found once. The rearrangement uses TRBV29-1 and TRBJ2-2, with 9 bases fitting TRBD2. V gave up 6 bases and J gave up 4 bases; unmatched junction bases: 6. Germline loops: CDR1 SQVTM, CDR2 ANQGSEA. The CDR3 covers 14 residues. The DNA for the CDR3 is TGCAGCGTAGCTAGCGGGGCAGGCACCGGGGAGCTGTTTTTT. Protein: CSVASGAGTGELFF.

The chain joins TRBV7-2 to TRBJ2-3; 7 bases are a match to TRBD2. CDR3 length: 15 residues. J was trimmed by 0 bases and V by 3 bases; bases with no gene match: 3. Germline CDR1 is SGHTA and CDR2 is FQGNSA. The CDR3 DNA reads as TGTGCCAGCAGCTTGTTGGGGGGGAGCACAGATACGCAGTATTTT. Translation gives CASSLLGGSTDTQYF.

V gene TRBV28 combines with J gene TRBJ2-5; 7 nucleotides line up with TRBD1. The CDR3 runs 14 residues. Unmatched junction bases numbered 13, after V lost 2 bases and J lost 13 bases. Germline V gene sequence: CDR1 MDHEN, CDR2 SYDVKM. CDR3 loop: CASSLEGQSNSGYF. The CDR3 DNA reads TGTGCCAGCAGTTTAGAGGGACAGTCTAATTCTGGGTACTTC.

This clone was observed a single time. The chain combines TRBV5-1 with TRBJ2-7; 7 nucleotides align to TRBD2. CDR3 length: 16 amino acids. Trimming took 0 bases from V and 2 from J; bases not matched to a gene: 8. The germline gives CDR1 SGHRS, CDR2 YFSETQ. The CDR3 sequence: CASSLVGSGSPYEQYF. The CDR3 nucleotides read TGCGCCAGCAGCTTGGTCGGTAGCGGGTCTCCCTACGAGCAGTACTTC.

The V call is TRBV6-1, the J call TRBJ1-5, with 8 nucleotides matching TRBD1. The CDR3 runs to 14 residues. The germline gives CDR1 MNHNS, CDR2 SASEGT. Trimming removed 6 bases from V and 5 bases from J; junction bases left unmatched: 6. The CDR3 is CASRDRVEYQPQHF. In nucleotides, the CDR3 is TGTGCCAGCAGGGACAGGGTTGAGTATCAGCCCCAGCATTTT.

The chain carries TRBV4-2 and TRBJ2-2; D is perhaps TRBD2 (6 bases). CDR3 size: 15 residues. V gave up 4 bases and J gave up 6 bases, with 15 bases separating them. The germline gives CDR1 LGHNA, CDR2 YNFKEQ. The CDR3: CASSRERTTAGELFF. The CDR3 nucleotides are TGTGCCAGCAGCCGAGAAAGGACTACCGCCGGGGAGCTGTTTTTT.

The sample holds one count of this clone. This sequence joins TRBV14 and TRBJ2-3, with 9 bases fitting TRBD2. Germline V CDR1 and CDR2: SGHDN, FVKESK. V trimming: 2 bases; J trimming: 1 base; junction bases outside the gene matches: 4. CDR3 length: 16 residues. DNA of the CDR3: TGTGCCAGCAGCCAACGGAGCGGGGGGCGCACAGATACGCAGTATTTT. As protein: CASSQRSGGRTDTQYF.

There are a few counts of this clone. The rearrangement joins TRBV18 to TRBJ2-5; D is tentatively TRBD1 or TRBD2 (5 bases each). Trimming stripped 3 bases from V and 3 bases from J, with 17 bases between. The CDR3 covers 16 residues. Germline V gene data show CDR1 as KGHSH and CDR2 as LQKENI. CDR3 in amino acids: CASSPRESGREETQYF. CDR3 coding DNA: TGTGCCAGCTCACCCAGGGAGAGCGGCAGGGAAGAGACCCAGTACTTC.